This T cell receptor beta chain was captured by sequencing in a study of T cells in Graves' hyperthyroidism and ophthalmopathy. Trimming left V 4 bases short and J 4 bases short, with 11 bases between. CDR3 length: 15 amino acids. The germline CDR1 and CDR2 sequences are SGHTA and FQGNSA. What was amplified from RNA transcripts were TCR beta CDR3 regions. The TCR CDR3 was amplified in a first-round RT-PCR using the HTBI primer set. TCRdb fed the multiplex PCR reads into MiXCR, producing one record per CDR3 protein. The table has 480,000 or so distinct CDR3 sequences, 40% to 50% seen once. The source of this sequence is an adult woman with Graves' disease, either hyperthyroidism or ophthalmopathy (not recorded which). The sequencing input was peripheral blood or thyroid tissue (not recorded which). The chain combines TRBV7-2 with TRBJ1-6; D is perhaps TRBD1 (6 bases). The CDR3 region has the DNA TGTGCCAGCAGCTCGGGGGCAGCTTATAATTCACCCCTCCACTTT. Translating it yields CASSSGAAYNSPLHF. Complete variable domain (other parts from reference TRBV7-2 and TRBJ1-6): GAGVSQSPSNKVTEKGKDVELRCDPISGHTALYWYRQSLGQGLEFLIYFQGNSAPDKSGLPSDRFSAERTGGSVSTLTIQRTQQEDSAVYLCASSSGAAYNSPLHFGNGTRLTVT.